Listed below are T cell receptor beta chains from one sample, sequenced in a study of early T cells in non-severe SARS-CoV-2 infection. TCRdb redid the calling of the 5' RACE reads with MiXCR, one entry per CDR3 protein. This table has 45,000 to 65,000 distinct CDR3 sequences, roughly 9.2% appearing once. The sample was whole blood. These receptors were collected from an adult who was a healthcare worker with PCR-confirmed SARS-CoV-2 infection or an uninfected control (not recorded which). CDR3s include the opening cysteine and the closing phenylalanine or tryptophan. Each record gives: CDR3 DNA, CDR3 protein, D gene, clone size, V gene, J gene. A D gene is named only where the DNA matches it firmly. Size is stated for part of the rows, as once, few or many counts, or as a class when the clone is expanded.

CDR3 DNA: TGTGCCAGCAGCTTAGCTCGGGCGGCACGCACAGATACGCAGTATTTT; CDR3 protein: CASSLARAARTDTQYF; D gene: -; clone size: many; V gene: TRBV7-2; J gene: TRBJ2-3
CDR3 DNA: TGTGCCACCAGTGACGGGGCTAGCGGGCAAGAGACCCAGTACTTC; CDR3 protein: CATSDGASGQETQYF; D gene: TRBD2; clone size: -; V gene: TRBV24-1; J gene: TRBJ2-5
CDR3 DNA: TGTGCCAGCAGCTTAGATCTAGCCACAGATACGCAGTATTTT; CDR3 protein: CASSLDLATDTQYF; D gene: -; clone size: many; V gene: TRBV11-2; J gene: TRBJ2-3
CDR3 DNA: TGTGCCAGCAGTACACCGGACCGGGGGAACATTCAGTACTTC; CDR3 protein: CASSTPDRGNIQYF; D gene: -; clone size: few; V gene: TRBV2; J gene: TRBJ2-4
CDR3 DNA: TGTGCCAGCAGCTCTAGGGGGACAGGGATGTATGGCTACACCTTC; CDR3 protein: CASSSRGTGMYGYTF; D gene: TRBD1; clone size: many; V gene: TRBV13; J gene: TRBJ1-2
CDR3 DNA: TGCAGTGCTCGTTCCCCGGGGGGCTACTTGGCTGAAGCTTTCTTT; CDR3 protein: CSARSPGGYLAEAFF; D gene: -; clone size: many; V gene: TRBV20-1; J gene: TRBJ1-1
CDR3 DNA: TGTGCCAGCAGCTTATGGGGGCCCGGGACTAGTCACGAGACCCAGTACTTC; CDR3 protein: CASSLWGPGTSHETQYF; D gene: TRBD2; clone size: many; V gene: TRBV11-2; J gene: TRBJ2-5
CDR3 DNA: TGTGCCAGCAACTTGGGCGGGAGGTACGGAGATACGCAGTATTTT; CDR3 protein: CASNLGGRYGDTQYF; D gene: TRBD2; clone size: -; V gene: TRBV7-9; J gene: TRBJ2-3
CDR3 DNA: TGTGCCAGCAGCTTAGGGGGCGGATCTAACACAGATACGCAGTATTTT; CDR3 protein: CASSLGGGSNTDTQYF; D gene: -; clone size: few; V gene: TRBV7-2; J gene: TRBJ2-3
CDR3 DNA: TGCAGTGCTAGATTCCCCGAGACTAGCGGGGGGGCGAGGATCGGGGAGCTGTTTTTT; CDR3 protein: CSARFPETSGGARIGELFF; D gene: TRBD2; clone size: many; V gene: TRBV20-1; J gene: TRBJ2-2
CDR3 DNA: TGTGCCAGCAGCCCCAGATCTAACTATGGCTACACCTTC; CDR3 protein: CASSPRSNYGYTF; D gene: -; clone size: many; V gene: TRBV3-1; J gene: TRBJ1-2
CDR3 DNA: TGTGCCAGCAGCATGGCGGGAGGCCAAGATACGCAGTATTTT; CDR3 protein: CASSMAGGQDTQYF; D gene: TRBD2; clone size: many; V gene: TRBV5-4; J gene: TRBJ2-3
CDR3 DNA: TGCGCCAGCAGCAAGGACAGGGGCACTGAAGCTTTCTTT; CDR3 protein: CASSKDRGTEAFF; D gene: TRBD1; clone size: many; V gene: TRBV5-1; J gene: TRBJ1-1
CDR3 DNA: TGTGCCATCAGAACCTTGGGGGGCACTGAAGCTTTCTTT; CDR3 protein: CAIRTLGGTEAFF; D gene: -; clone size: many; V gene: TRBV10-3; J gene: TRBJ1-1
CDR3 DNA: TGTGCCACCAGCTCGAAGTCCCGACCCCTGCGGGACACCGGGGAGCTGTTTTTT; CDR3 protein: CATSSKSRPLRDTGELFF; D gene: -; clone size: many; V gene: TRBV15; J gene: TRBJ2-2
CDR3 DNA: TGTGCCAGCAGCGGAGGGACTAGTGGCACCGGGGAGCTGTTTTTT; CDR3 protein: CASSGGTSGTGELFF; D gene: TRBD2; clone size: many; V gene: TRBV5-5; J gene: TRBJ2-2
CDR3 DNA: TGCGCCAGCAGCTCGGCTGGGGGGCCGAACACTGAAGCTTTCTTT; CDR3 protein: CASSSAGGPNTEAFF; D gene: -; clone size: many; V gene: TRBV5-1; J gene: TRBJ1-1
CDR3 DNA: TGTGCCAGCAAGGCCCAGGGAACTAGCTATGGCTACACCTTC; CDR3 protein: CASKAQGTSYGYTF; D gene: -; clone size: medium-sized; V gene: TRBV2; J gene: TRBJ1-2
CDR3 DNA: TGCAGTGCCACCATAGGAACTAACTATGGCTACACCTTC; CDR3 protein: CSATIGTNYGYTF; D gene: -; clone size: -; V gene: TRBV20-1; J gene: TRBJ1-2
CDR3 DNA: TGTGCCAGCAGCCTCAGACAGGGCACCTATGGCTACACCTTC; CDR3 protein: CASSLRQGTYGYTF; D gene: TRBD1; clone size: -; V gene: TRBV7-9; J gene: TRBJ1-2
CDR3 DNA: TGTGCCAGCAGCATAGCGGGAGGGTGGAATGAGCAGTTCTTC; CDR3 protein: CASSIAGGWNEQFF; D gene: TRBD2; clone size: many; V gene: TRBV5-4; J gene: TRBJ2-1
CDR3 DNA: TGTGCCAGTAGTATAGCCGGGGGCCTCCTCTACGAGCAGTACTTC; CDR3 protein: CASSIAGGLLYEQYF; D gene: -; clone size: -; V gene: TRBV19; J gene: TRBJ2-7
CDR3 DNA: TGTGCCAGCAGCTCAACCCGACAGGGGTGGGACCAAGAGACCCAGTACTTC; CDR3 protein: CASSSTRQGWDQETQYF; D gene: TRBD1; clone size: -; V gene: TRBV7-6; J gene: TRBJ2-5
CDR3 DNA: TGTGCCAGCAGACCAACCGGGACTAGCGTCGACGAGCAGTACTTC; CDR3 protein: CASRPTGTSVDEQYF; D gene: TRBD2; clone size: many; V gene: TRBV7-2; J gene: TRBJ2-7
CDR3 DNA: TGTGCCAGCAGTGAATCCGGCAGGGTCGGGAATCAGCCCCAGCATTTT; CDR3 protein: CASSESGRVGNQPQHF; D gene: -; clone size: many; V gene: TRBV2; J gene: TRBJ1-5
CDR3 DNA: TGTGCCAGCAGCCTCGTCCAGGGGATCTATGGCTACACCTTC; CDR3 protein: CASSLVQGIYGYTF; D gene: -; clone size: -; V gene: TRBV7-2; J gene: TRBJ1-2
CDR3 DNA: TGTGCCAGCAGTTACGGGGACAGGGCGGATGAAAAACTGTTTTTT; CDR3 protein: CASSYGDRADEKLFF; D gene: TRBD1; clone size: few; V gene: TRBV6-6; J gene: TRBJ1-4
CDR3 DNA: TGTGCCAGCAGCGGAGGAGGGGGAAACACCGGGGAGCTGTTTTTT; CDR3 protein: CASSGGGGNTGELFF; D gene: -; clone size: -; V gene: TRBV9; J gene: TRBJ2-2
CDR3 DNA: TGTGCCAGCAGCCTCACGGACAGCTCTGGAAACACCATATATTTT; CDR3 protein: CASSLTDSSGNTIYF; D gene: -; clone size: few; V gene: TRBV7-2; J gene: TRBJ1-3
CDR3 DNA: TGCAGCGTCAGGACCCCAGAAGGGACCGGGGAGCTGTTTTTT; CDR3 protein: CSVRTPEGTGELFF; D gene: -; clone size: few; V gene: TRBV29-1; J gene: TRBJ2-2
CDR3 DNA: TGCAGTGCTAGAGTGCGGGGGGGCTCCTACGAGCAGTACTTC; CDR3 protein: CSARVRGGSYEQYF; D gene: TRBD2; clone size: many; V gene: TRBV20-1; J gene: TRBJ2-7
CDR3 DNA: TGCGCCAGCAGCTTGGAGGGGGCGCAGGGTTCACCCCTCCACTTT; CDR3 protein: CASSLEGAQGSPLHF; D gene: TRBD1; clone size: many; V gene: TRBV5-1; J gene: TRBJ1-6
CDR3 DNA: TGTGCCAGCAGCTTAGACCAGCGGGTTAGCGAGCAGTACTTC; CDR3 protein: CASSLDQRVSEQYF; D gene: -; clone size: -; V gene: TRBV11-2; J gene: TRBJ2-7
CDR3 DNA: TGTGCCAGTAGACAGAATTCGAACACCGGGGAGCTGTTTTTT; CDR3 protein: CASRQNSNTGELFF; D gene: -; clone size: many; V gene: TRBV19; J gene: TRBJ2-2
CDR3 DNA: TGTGCCAGCAACATTCGGGGGGCCGAGGATACGCAGTATTTT; CDR3 protein: CASNIRGAEDTQYF; D gene: -; clone size: -; V gene: TRBV11-2; J gene: TRBJ2-3
CDR3 DNA: TGCGCCAGCAGCTCGAAGGCCGGGACAGGGACAACTGAAGCTTTCTTT; CDR3 protein: CASSSKAGTGTTEAFF; D gene: TRBD1; clone size: -; V gene: TRBV5-1; J gene: TRBJ1-1
CDR3 DNA: TGTGCCAGCACCCATCGAGGGCAGGAGACCCAGTACTTC; CDR3 protein: CASTHRGQETQYF; D gene: -; clone size: many; V gene: TRBV6-2/TRBV6-3; J gene: TRBJ2-5
CDR3 DNA: TGCAGTGCTCACCCGGGACTAGTTCAGACTGAGCAGTTCTTC; CDR3 protein: CSAHPGLVQTEQFF; D gene: TRBD2; clone size: -; V gene: TRBV20-1; J gene: TRBJ2-1
CDR3 DNA: TGCAGCGTTGAAATATCGGGCACAGATACGCAGTATTTT; CDR3 protein: CSVEISGTDTQYF; D gene: -; clone size: few; V gene: TRBV29-1; J gene: TRBJ2-3
CDR3 DNA: TGCGCCAGCAGCCAAGGCACAGGGGGCGGGTACGAGCAGTACTTC; CDR3 protein: CASSQGTGGGYEQYF; D gene: TRBD1; clone size: many; V gene: TRBV4-3; J gene: TRBJ2-7
CDR3 DNA: TGCAGCGTTGAACCCCGGAATACGCAGTATTTT; CDR3 protein: CSVEPRNTQYF; D gene: -; clone size: -; V gene: TRBV29-1; J gene: TRBJ2-3
CDR3 DNA: TGTGCCAGCAGTTTCGGGACTAGCGGACCCAATGAGCAGTTCTTC; CDR3 protein: CASSFGTSGPNEQFF; D gene: TRBD2; clone size: many; V gene: TRBV27; J gene: TRBJ2-1
CDR3 DNA: TGTGCCAGTAGTAAAGGCAGGGTTAAGACTATCTCCGCCAAAAACATTCAGTACTTC; CDR3 protein: CASSKGRVKTISAKNIQYF; D gene: -; clone size: many; V gene: TRBV19; J gene: TRBJ2-4
CDR3 DNA: TGTGCCAGCAGCCGTAGCGGGAGGGGCTACAATGAGCAGTTCTTC; CDR3 protein: CASSRSGRGYNEQFF; D gene: TRBD2; clone size: many; V gene: TRBV7-6; J gene: TRBJ2-1
CDR3 DNA: TGTGCCAGTTCGACTAGCGGGAGCTACGAGCAGTACTTC; CDR3 protein: CASSTSGSYEQYF; D gene: TRBD2; clone size: many; V gene: TRBV6-2/TRBV6-3; J gene: TRBJ2-7
CDR3 DNA: TGTGCCAGCAAGTCGACTAGCACAGATACGCAGTATTTT; CDR3 protein: CASKSTSTDTQYF; D gene: -; clone size: many; V gene: TRBV2; J gene: TRBJ2-3
CDR3 DNA: TGTGCCAGCAGCGTACCTACTGCCGGGGCCAACGTCCTGACTTTC; CDR3 protein: CASSVPTAGANVLTF; D gene: -; clone size: many; V gene: TRBV5-6; J gene: TRBJ2-6
CDR3 DNA: TGTGCCAGCAGCCAAAGCCGGGGCGGATATGGCTACACCTTC; CDR3 protein: CASSQSRGGYGYTF; D gene: -; clone size: few; V gene: TRBV3-1; J gene: TRBJ1-2
CDR3 DNA: TGCGCCAGCAGGGCCGGGACTCTGCAAGAGACCCAGTACTTC; CDR3 protein: CASRAGTLQETQYF; D gene: -; clone size: many; V gene: TRBV5-1; J gene: TRBJ2-5